The rows below give T cell receptor beta chains drawn from one sample of a study of blood T cells in healthy people across ages. Each CDR3 protein gets one entry after TCRdb re-called the 5' RACE reads with MiXCR. The sample yields hundreds of thousands of distinct CDR3 sequences, about 28% seen once. Material: blood. These receptors were taken from an elderly woman in good health. The CDR3 runs from the conserved cysteine through the conserved F or W. Each record gives: CDR3 protein, CDR3 DNA, J gene, V gene, clone size, D gene. D genes are given only for firm matches. A clone size is listed for some rows: how often the clone was seen (once, few, many), or a class if it is expanded.

CASVGGNTEAFF	TGTGCCAGCGTGGGGGGAAACACTGAAGCTTTCTTT	TRBJ1-1	TRBV21-1	NA	NA
CAWRQTSGGAGNEQFF	TGTGCCTGGAGACAAACTAGCGGGGGGGCGGGCAATGAGCAGTTCTTC	TRBJ2-1	TRBV30	NA	TRBD2
CASKGLNEKLFF	TGTGCCAGCAAGGGACTTAATGAAAAACTGTTTTTT	TRBJ1-4	TRBV6-5	NA	NA
CASSRLDQPQHF	TGTGCCAGCAGTAGACTTGATCAGCCCCAGCATTTT	TRBJ1-5	TRBV5-6	NA	NA
CANSCNEQFF	TGTGCCAACAGCTGTAATGAGCAGTTCTTC	TRBJ2-1	TRBV7-2	NA	NA
CASTSASGGEYSYNEQYF	TGTGCCAGCACCTCAGCTAGCGGGGGGGAATACTCCTACAATGAACAGTACTTC	TRBJ2-7	TRBV25-1	NA	TRBD2
CASSTGDYGYTF	TGTGCCAGCAGCACAGGGGACTATGGCTACACCTTC	TRBJ1-2	TRBV7-9	many	TRBD1
CASRGTSGVTGELFF	TGTGCCAGCAGGGGGACTAGCGGGGTCACCGGGGAGCTGTTTTTT	TRBJ2-2	TRBV12-3/TRBV12-4	few	TRBD2
CSARPVNYGYTF	TGCAGTGCTAGGCCGGTTAACTATGGCTACACCTTC	TRBJ1-2	TRBV20-1	many	NA
CVSRPRLTGGSWSYGQYF	TGTGTCAGCAGACCACGACTGACGGGAGGTAGTTGGTCCTACGGGCAGTACTTC	TRBJ2-7	TRBV6-1	NA	TRBD2
CASSLARDTGEQYF	TGCGCCAGCAGCTTGGCCAGGGATACCGGCGAGCAGTACTTC	TRBJ2-7	TRBV5-1	NA	NA
CASSRGYYNYEQYF	TGTGCCAGCAGCAGGGGGTATTATAACTACGAGCAGTACTTC	TRBJ2-7	TRBV11-2	few	NA
CASSPQADRAPHQPQHF	TGTGCCAGCAGCCCCCAAGCGGACAGGGCACCTCATCAGCCCCAGCATTTT	TRBJ1-5	TRBV7-2	once	TRBD1
CASSYTTSPLHF	TGTGCCAGCAGTTATACCACGTCACCCCTCCACTTT	TRBJ1-6	TRBV6-2/TRBV6-3	NA	NA
CASSRGGQGATEAFF	TGTGCCAGCAGTCGCGGTGGGCAGGGGGCCACTGAAGCTTTCTTT	TRBJ1-1	TRBV2	few	TRBD1
CATGRGQETQYF	TGTGCCACCGGGAGGGGTCAAGAGACCCAGTACTTC	TRBJ2-5	TRBV6-6	many	TRBD2
CASSLDSGYIQYF	TGTGCCAGCAGCTTGGATTCAGGTTACATTCAGTACTTC	TRBJ2-4	TRBV5-5	many	NA
CASSLAALAHCNEQFF	TGTGCCAGCAGCTTGGCCGCACTAGCGCATTGCAATGAGCAGTTCTTC	TRBJ2-1	TRBV13	NA	TRBD2
CSASRADTEAFF	TGCAGTGCTAGCCGGGCAGATACTGAAGCTTTCTTT	TRBJ1-1	TRBV20-1	many	NA
CAITTGTSGYNEQFF	TGTGCCATCACGACCGGGACTAGCGGCTACAATGAGCAGTTCTTC	TRBJ2-1	TRBV10-3	many	TRBD2
CASSPVGRGEIHEQFF	TGTGCCAGCAGCCCAGTGGGCCGGGGTGAGATTCATGAGCAGTTCTTC	TRBJ2-1	TRBV7-9	many	NA
CSTRGLAASGANVLTF	TGCAGTACTAGGGGACTAGCGGCTTCTGGGGCCAACGTCCTGACTTTC	TRBJ2-6	TRBV20-1	NA	TRBD2
CASSSRADSYNEQFF	TGTGCCAGCAGTTCCCGAGCGGACTCCTACAATGAGCAGTTCTTC	TRBJ2-1	TRBV7-2	few	NA
CASSEGVLAGRQETQYF	TGTGCCAGCAGTGAGGGGGTGCTAGCGGGGCGGCAAGAGACCCAGTACTTC	TRBJ2-5	TRBV25-1	many	TRBD2
CASSQGGEDRGRDTQYF	TGTGCCAGCAGCCAAGGGGGAGAGGACAGGGGGAGAGATACGCAGTATTTT	TRBJ2-3	TRBV4-2	many	TRBD1
CASRPQTGPYNEQFF	TGTGCCAGCAGACCCCAGACAGGGCCCTACAATGAGCAGTTCTTC	TRBJ2-1	TRBV11-2	NA	TRBD1
CASSPTSGTRSLPQHF	TGTGCCAGCAGTCCGACCTCCGGGACCCGTTCTCTGCCCCAGCATTTT	TRBJ1-5	TRBV6-5	NA	NA
CAVKKDLRLGTGELFF	TGTGCCGTCAAGAAGGACCTCCGCCTGGGCACCGGGGAGCTGTTTTTT	TRBJ2-2	TRBV6-2/TRBV6-3	NA	NA
CATSPDSGVQETQYF	TGTGCCACCTCCCCGGATAGCGGAGTACAAGAGACCCAGTACTTC	TRBJ2-5	TRBV15	many	NA
CASSVDQGHYGYTF	TGTGCCAGTAGCGTAGATCAGGGGCACTATGGCTACACCTTC	TRBJ1-2	TRBV9	NA	NA